These 26 T cell receptor beta chains originate from one sample sequenced in a study of blood T cell repertoires in COVID-19 (TCRdb year 2020). The library was produced with the immunoSEQ multiplex PCR assay. In TCRdb, the immuneACCESS table is reduced to in-frame sequences with V and J assigned. These tables do not hold every clone; where another copy was compared, an unresolved V gene accounts for under half, and the others remain unexplained. The sample includes around 32,000 clones, with approximately 93% observed a single time. The biggest ten clones account for about 0.85% of the sample. The specimen was peripheral blood. The source of these receptors is a male donor with active COVID-19.

The chain has TRBV7-9 and TRBJ1-2; D gene unclear. The germline CDR1 and CDR2 sequences are SEHNR and FQNEAQ (reference sequence). The CDR3 spans 14 residues. V dropped 4 bases and J dropped 0 bases, with 9 bases sitting between them. CDR3: CASSSARANYGYTF. CDR3 nucleotides: TGTGCCAGCAGCTCCGCGAGGGCTAACTATGGCTACACCTTC.

The chain's CDR3 is CASSPNHAGSSYEQYF. DNA for the CDR3: TGCGCCAGCAGCCCCAATCATGCTGGGAGCTCCTACGAGCAGTACTTC. The rearrangement uses TRBV5-1 and TRBJ2-7; a possible D gene is TRBD2 (5 bases). The germline gives CDR1 SGHRS, CDR2 YFSETQ. The CDR3 has 16 amino acids. V was trimmed by 4 bases and J by 0 bases, leaving 17 bases between them.

The V gene is TRBV19, the J gene TRBJ2-5, with 12 bases identical to TRBD2. CDR3 size: 15 residues. V lost 9 bases and J lost 3; bases outside the gene matches: 8. The germline CDR1 and CDR2 sequences are LNHDA and SQIVND (reference sequence). The CDR3 DNA reads as TGTGCCAGCATGGGACTAGCGGGCCTTAAAGAGACCCAGTACTTC. It encodes CASMGLAGLKETQYF.

The chain joins TRBV20-1 to TRBJ1-1; D is ambiguous. Germline loops: CDR1 DFQATT, CDR2 SNEGSKA (reference sequence). This CDR3 comprises 11 residues. V was clipped by 8 bases and J by 10 bases, with 17 bases between them. The CDR3 nucleotides are TGCAGTAAAAGGGAGGGCGGGCGAGCTTTCTTT. Translated: CSKREGGRAFF.

The chain uses TRBV19 and TRBJ1-4; D gene unclear. Deletions cut 5 bases from V and 3 bases from J, with 10 bases between. The CDR3 is 14 residues long. Germline loops: CDR1 LNHDA, CDR2 SQIVND (reference sequence). The CDR3 DNA follows: TGTGCCAGTAGTCCGGGAGGACCTAATGAAAAACTGTTTTTT. This sequence encodes CASSPGGPNEKLFF.

The chain couples TRBV4-3 to TRBJ1-1; 10 nucleotides align to TRBD1. In germline, CDR1 is LGHNA, CDR2 YSLEER. Losses at the gene ends were 3 bases for V and 6 bases for J; bases not matched to a gene: 10. The CDR3 is 16 amino acids. The CDR3 DNA reads TGCGCCAGCAGCCACGGACTGGGACAGGGGAAAGCTGAAGCTTTCTTT. It encodes CASSHGLGQGKAEAFF.

V gene TRBV6-5 combines with J gene TRBJ2-5; 14 bases line up with TRBD2. The germline V gene has CDR1 MNHEY and CDR2 SVGAGI. The CDR3 runs 14 residues. The J segment lost 6 bases and the V segment lost 9 bases, leaving 6 bases of the junction unmatched. The CDR3 sequence is CASGLAGGVKTQYF. The CDR3 region has the DNA TGTGCCAGTGGACTAGCGGGGGGCGTGAAGACCCAGTACTTC.

The chain recombines TRBV7-8 with TRBJ1-6; TRBD1 might be the D (6 bases). Germline values: CDR1 SGHVS, CDR2 FQNEAQ. The CDR3 contains 16 residues. V shed 4 bases and J shed 9 bases, with 19 bases lying between them. The CDR3 nucleotides read TGTGCCAGCAGCTCCACCGGGGGGGGCGGTGGTTCACCCCTCCACTTT. Encoded protein: CASSSTGGGGGSPLHF.

The chain links TRBV27 to TRBJ2-7, with 9 nucleotides matching TRBD1. Looked up from germline, CDR1 is MNHEY and CDR2 is SMNVEV (reference sequence). The CDR3 is 14 residues long. With 4 bases clipped from V and 3 bases from J, the junction kept 4 bases outside the gene matches. The CDR3 protein is CASSSDRGVYEQYF. The CDR3 nucleotides read TGTGCCAGCAGTTCGGACAGGGGTGTCTACGAGCAGTACTTC.

The chain links TRBV11-3 to TRBJ2-2; D may be TRBD1 (6 bases). The V gene's germline CDR1 is SGHNT and CDR2 YENEEA. The V and J ends lost 0 bases and 7 bases respectively, with 9 bases between them. The CDR3 covers 14 residues. For the CDR3, the DNA is TGTGCCAGCAGCTTAGACCAGGGACACGGGGAGCTGTTTTTT. Its translation is CASSLDQGHGELFF. Full variable domain (outside the CDR3, taken from reference TRBV11-3 and TRBJ2-2): EAGVVQSPRYKIIEKKQPVAFWCNPISGHNTLYWYLQNLGQGPELLIRYENEEAVDDSQLPKDRFSAERLKGVDSTLKIQPAELGDSAVYLCASSLDQGHGELFFGEGSRLTVL.

This clone showed up just once. The chain joins TRBV5-1 to TRBJ1-4; D remains unclear. CDR1 and CDR2 from the germline V gene are SGHRS and YFSETQ. This CDR3 is built from 15 residues. V was pared by 1 base and J by 7 bases, with 14 bases between. CDR3 residues: CASSLSLPGGEKLFF. In nucleotides, the CDR3 is TGCGCCAGCAGCTTGTCCCTTCCCGGCGGTGAAAAACTGTTTTTT.

The chain recombines TRBV6-4 with TRBJ1-1, with a weak D call TRBD1 (5 bases). The germline V and J ends were trimmed by 4 bases and 0 bases, with 12 bases remaining between them. Germline assignment: CDR1 MRHNA and CDR2 SNTAGT. This CDR3 comprises 15 residues. The DNA for the CDR3 is TGTGCCAGCAGTGCCAACCCGACAGTGAACACTGAAGCTTTCTTT. It translates to CASSANPTVNTEAFF.

The chain joins TRBV18 to TRBJ2-2; a possible D gene is TRBD2 (5 bases). CDR3 length: 14 residues. Trimming stripped 6 bases from V and 9 bases from J, with 17 bases between. The V gene's germline CDR1 is KGHSH and CDR2 LQKENI. The CDR3, as DNA: TGTGCCAGCTCCCTATTGGAGGCGGACCGGGAGCTGTTTTTT. This sequence encodes CASSLLEADRELFF.

The chain's CDR3 is CASSQDVPGQGYTF. The DNA of the CDR3 is TGTGCCAGCAGTCAGGATGTACCGGGACAGGGATACACCTTC. The chain is built from TRBV6-5 and TRBJ1-2; 9 nucleotides agree with TRBD1. The CDR3 spans 14 residues. The trim removed 5 bases at V and 11 bases at J, leaving 12 bases unmatched. Germline V lookup: CDR1 MNHEY, CDR2 SVGAGI.

This clone appeared once. The chain is built from TRBV7-2 and TRBJ2-3; D remains ambiguous. Germline loops: CDR1 SGHTA, CDR2 FQGNSA. The CDR3 has 13 amino acids. Trimming shortened V by 3 bases and J by 2 bases, and 6 bases separated the two germline ends. CDR3 protein: CASSLSVTDTQYF. CDR3 nucleotide sequence: TGTGCCAGCAGCTTGAGTGTCACAGATACGCAGTATTTT.

This chain connects TRBV11-2 to TRBJ1-6; D may be TRBD1 (6 bases). Trimming stripped 0 bases from V and 9 bases from J, with 12 bases between. Germline lookup yields CDR1 SGHAT and CDR2 FQNNGV. The CDR3 runs 15 residues. CDR3 coding DNA: TGTGCCAGCAGCTTAGAGGCAGGGGTGAGTTCACCCCTCCACTTT. As protein: CASSLEAGVSSPLHF.

The chain recombines TRBV5-4 with TRBJ1-2; 10 bases align to TRBD1. From germline, CDR1 is SGHNT and CDR2 YYREEE (reference sequence). The CDR3 runs to 17 residues. Germline trimming cut 0 bases from V and 5 bases from J; bases unmatched to any gene: 10. This CDR3 reads CASSLGQGAEGVYGYTF. CDR3 coding DNA: TGTGCCAGCAGCTTGGGACAGGGGGCGGAAGGGGTGTATGGCTACACCTTC.

V usage is TRBV3-1 (or the pseudogene TRBV3-2) and J usage is TRBJ1-1, with D unclear. Germline V lookup: CDR1 LGHDT, CDR2 YNNKEL (reference sequence). The ends were cut back, 0 bases at V and 3 bases at J, with 11 bases in the middle. The CDR3 sequence is 15 residues long. The CDR3 sequence: CASSQDVADYTEAFF. As DNA, the CDR3 is TGTGCCAGCAGCCAAGATGTGGCGGACTACACTGAAGCTTTCTTT.

The gene calls are TRBV5-1 and TRBJ1-6; tentatively, D is TRBD1 (5 bases). The germline CDR1 and CDR2 sequences are SGHRS and YFSETQ. The V gene lost 3 bases and the J gene lost 7 bases, with 11 bases spanning the gap. This CDR3 is built from 14 residues. The CDR3 reads CASSSRGGNSPLHF. CDR3 nucleotides: TGCGCCAGCAGCTCTCGTGGGGGGAATTCACCCCTCCACTTT.

The chain is built from TRBV7-3 and TRBJ1-1; TRBD1 matches at 8 bases. CDR1 is SGHTA, CDR2 FQGTGA, per germline. The CDR3 runs 15 residues. The J segment lost 2 bases and the V segment lost 3 bases, leaving 5 bases of the junction unmatched. The CDR3 loop reads CASSFGGQANTEAFF. The CDR3 nucleotides read TGTGCCAGCAGCTTCGGGGGACAGGCCAACACTGAAGCTTTCTTT.

Note on this clone: This CDR3 is missing its conserved last phenylalanine or tryptophan, likely due to a read error. The DNA is omitted, as the CDR3 cannot be located on it reliably, and the CDR3 follows TCRdb's listing. The V call is TRBV20-1, the J call TRBJ1-1; the table's D call, TRBD1, was not checked against the DNA. Germline assignment: CDR1 DFQATT and CDR2 SNEGSKA (reference sequence). Both ends counted, the CDR3 spans 11 residues. The CDR3 protein is CSAETGDSCLL.

The gene calls are TRBV25-1 and TRBJ1-3; D is unresolved. Trimming cost V 4 bases and J 4 bases, with 14 bases left between them. This CDR3 spans 15 amino acids. CDR1 is MGHDK, CDR2 SYGVNS, per germline. In DNA, the CDR3 is TGTGCCAGCAGTGGGCCTCCCTTTTCAGGAAACACCATATATTTT. Protein product: CASSGPPFSGNTIYF. Looking up the rest from reference TRBV25-1 and TRBJ1-3 gives the full variable domain: EADIYQTPRYLVIGTGKKITLECSQTMGHDKMYWYQQDPGMELHLIHYSYGVNSTEKGDLSSESTVSRIRTEHFPLTLESARPSHTSQYLCASSGPPFSGNTIYFGEGSWLTVV.

This clone was counted once. V is TRBV6-6 and J is TRBJ1-5; no clear D. Germline V gene sequence: CDR1 MNHNY, CDR2 SVGAGI (reference sequence). V lost 2 bases to trimming and J lost 15 bases, with 20 bases between them. This CDR3 is 14 amino acids long. Written as DNA, the CDR3 is TGTGCCAGCAGTTACACATCGGACGGGAGGGTTGGGCATTTT. Translated, it gives CASSYTSDGRVGHF.

The chain carries TRBV5-1 and TRBJ2-2; D might be TRBD1 (6 bases). Trimming removed 5 bases at V and 6 bases at J, with 17 bases between. Germline V gives CDR1 SGHRS, CDR2 YFSETQ. The CDR3 has 15 residues. The chain's CDR3 is CASSGPPGGSGELFF. CDR3 sequence (DNA): TGCGCCAGCAGTGGCCCTCCTGGGGGCTCCGGGGAGCTGTTTTTT.

The chain uses TRBV23-1 and TRBJ2-2; tentatively, D is TRBD2 (5 bases). TRBV23-1 is identified as an open reading frame with a role that is uncertain. CDR3 length equals 16 residues. V lost 2 bases to trimming and J lost 5 bases, with 15 bases between them. CDR3 amino acids: CASSQPPRGSTGELFF. The CDR3 DNA reads as TGCGCCAGCAGTCAACCCCCAAGAGGGTCGACCGGGGAGCTGTTTTTT.

The gene calls are TRBV4-1 and TRBJ1-6; 9 bases are shared with TRBD1. The CDR3 covers 17 residues. J lost 8 bases, V lost 4 bases, and 12 bases had no gene match. Germline CDR1 reads MGHRA; CDR2 reads YSYEKL. The CDR3 loop is CASSLTRSRDRDSPLHF. The DNA of the CDR3 is TGCGCCAGCAGCCTCACGAGGTCCCGGGACAGGGATTCACCCCTCCACTTT.